The 26 T cell receptor beta chains presented below share a single source sample, sequenced in a study of regulatory and conventional T cells in RAG deficiency. The sorted conventional CD4+ T cells were CD25-low and CD127-high, with genomic DNA sequenced. Sequencing used immunoSEQ multiplex PCR; TCRdb keeps in-frame clones, though not all of them. The top ten hold just under 3.5% of the sample, which has almost 35,000 clones, approximately 80% seen once. This same sample was also part of a study on regulatory T cells. From that study: The primer mix had 52 TRBV and 13 TRBJ primers.

Material: CD4+ effector T cells sorted from blood. The source of these receptors is a human donor in good health.

This clone was seen only once. The chain couples TRBV6-5 to TRBJ1-5; D gene ambiguous. The CDR3 loop spans 13 amino acids. Germline CDR1 and CDR2: MNHEY and SVGAGI. Trimming cost V 0 bases and J 7 bases, with 7 bases left between them. The CDR3 region is CASSYSNWQPQHF. In nucleotides, the CDR3 is TGTGCCAGCAGTTACTCGAACTGGCAGCCCCAGCATTTT.

This chain joins TRBV19 and TRBJ2-2; no clear D. Deletions cut 2 bases from V and 3 bases from J, with 7 bases between. CDR1 is LNHDA and CDR2 is SQIVND in the germline V gene (reference sequence). The CDR3 is 14 residues long. Written as DNA, the CDR3 is TGTGCCAGTAGTATACTCACAGACACCGGGGAGCTGTTTTTT. Its protein product is CASSILTDTGELFF.

This clone was observed a handful of times. This chain joins TRBV2 and TRBJ1-2, with D possibly being TRBD1 (5 bases). This CDR3 is 12 amino acids long. CDR1 and CDR2 from the germline V gene are SNHLY and FYNNEI. V gave up 5 bases and J gave up 8 bases, with 12 bases separating them. The CDR3 DNA is TGTGCCAGCAGTACCGGGACCTTAGGCTACACCTTC. It translates to CASSTGTLGYTF.

V and J are TRBV29-1 and TRBJ2-1, with 9 bases lining up with TRBD1. Per the germline V gene, CDR1 is SQVTM and CDR2 is ANQGSEA. This CDR3 region has 15 residues. Trimming took 6 bases from V and 7 from J; bases not matched to a gene: 13. The CDR3 DNA is TGCAGCGTCTACCTCGTGGGACAGGGCGAAAATGAGCAGTTCTTC. Amino acids: CSVYLVGQGENEQFF.

The V gene is TRBV18, the J gene TRBJ1-5; no reliable D call. This CDR3 has 15 residues. V shed 8 bases and J shed 2 bases, with 16 bases lying between them. Germline assignment: CDR1 KGHSH and CDR2 LQKENI. CDR3 sequence: CASALSSTGNQPQHF. CDR3 nucleotide sequence: TGTGCCAGCGCGCTATCTTCGACCGGCAATCAGCCCCAGCATTTT.

V usage is TRBV5-4 and J usage is TRBJ2-7; 8 bases fit TRBD1. V was pared by 4 bases and J by 2 bases, with 8 bases of the junction left unmatched. The CDR3 has 15 residues. Germline CDR1 reads SGHNT; CDR2 reads YYREEE (reference sequence). Here the CDR3 reads CASSPPGQATYEQYF. CDR3 bases: TGTGCCAGCAGCCCGCCGGGACAGGCCACCTACGAGCAGTACTTC.

The chain uses TRBV2 and TRBJ1-1, with 9 positions matching TRBD1. V was clipped by 6 bases and J by 8 bases; unmatched bases: 7. There are 13 residues in the CDR3. The germline V gene encodes CDR1 SNHLY and CDR2 FYNNEI. CDR3 sequence (DNA): TGTGCCAGCAGCAAAAGTGGGACAGGGGAAGCTTTCTTT. It is translated as CASSKSGTGEAFF.

The chain links TRBV7-2 to TRBJ2-1; D unclear. Germline CDR1 reads SGHTA; CDR2 reads FQGNSA. CDR3 length: 14 amino acids. Trimming pared 2 bases from V and 10 bases from J, leaving 15 bases between. The CDR3, as DNA: TGTGCCAGCAGCTTAAGCCGTGTCCAGTCCGAGCAGTTCTTC. It codes for CASSLSRVQSEQFF.

V gene TRBV4-1 combines with J gene TRBJ2-7; D is unclear. Between the trimmed V and J ends, which lost 1 base and 0 bases, there was a span of 10 bases. The CDR3 loop spans 15 amino acids. From germline, CDR1 is MGHRA and CDR2 YSYEKL. CDR3 DNA sequence: TGCGCCAGCAGCCAAGCGTCCAGAAGCTCCTACGAGCAGTACTTC. Protein sequence: CASSQASRSSYEQYF.

On this clone itself: The junction shows a germline mismatch at one end, possibly a read error. The chain combines TRBV7-2 with TRBJ2-1; 10 bases agree with TRBD1. Germline CDR1 SGHTA, CDR2 FQGNSA. The CDR3 runs to 15 residues. The CDR3, as DNA: TGTGCCAGCAGCTCCTACAGGGGGTGGGGACAGGGGTGCATCTTC. It encodes CASSSYRGWGQGCIF.

The chain employs TRBV30 and TRBJ1-2, with a weak D call TRBD1 (6 bases). V shed 1 base and J shed 3 bases, with 39 bases lying between them. In germline, CDR1 is GTSNPN, CDR2 SVGIG (reference sequence). The CDR3 loop spans 23 amino acids. The CDR3 here is CAWSGTVTDTGTPAHQPYYGYTF. CDR3 coding DNA: TGTGCCTGGAGTGGGACTGTGACAGACACCGGGACACCAGCCCACCAACCTTACTATGGCTACACCTTC.

The chain's CDR3 is CASRPQQGTDTQYF. CDR3 bases: TGTGCCAGCAGACCGCAACAGGGTACAGATACGCAGTATTTT. V usage is TRBV27 and J usage is TRBJ2-3, with D perhaps TRBD1 (6 bases). Trimming left V 6 bases short and J 3 bases short, with 13 bases between. The CDR3 is 14 residues long. Germline lookup yields CDR1 MNHEY and CDR2 SMNVEV (reference sequence).

V gene TRBV30 combines with J gene TRBJ1-5; no clear D. V lost 2 bases and J 5 bases, leaving 16 bases between the germline ends. This CDR3 region has 15 residues. Germline CDR1 reads GTSNPN; CDR2 reads SVGIG (reference sequence). CDR3 bases: TGTGCCTGGAGTCCGGCTGGTGTGGGGTATCAGCCCCAGCATTTT. This codes for CAWSPAGVGYQPQHF.

This chain joins TRBV7-6 and TRBJ2-2; tentatively, D is TRBD1 (6 bases). The CDR3 sequence is 16 residues long. Germline loops: CDR1 SGHVS, CDR2 FNYEAQ. Trimming took 4 bases from V and 6 from J, leaving 18 bases between them. CDR3 coding DNA: TGTGCCAGCAGCTCGACCACGGGAAACAGGGCCGGGGAGCTGTTTTTT. Encoded protein: CASSSTTGNRAGELFF.

The V call is TRBV5-1, the J call TRBJ1-2, with 8 bases lining up with TRBD1. This CDR3 spans 14 amino acids. Germline CDR1 reads SGHRS; CDR2 reads YFSETQ. The V and J ends lost 1 base and 6 bases, in that order; junction bases with no gene match: 5. The CDR3 loop reads CASSLWQGADGYTF. CDR3 nucleotides: TGCGCCAGCAGCTTGTGGCAGGGGGCGGATGGCTACACCTTC.

V gene TRBV5-4 combines with J gene TRBJ2-3; TRBD2 matches at 10 bases. Trimming removed 0 bases from V and 0 bases from J; junction bases left unmatched: 4. Germline CDR1 and CDR2: SGHNT and YYREEE (reference sequence). This CDR3 has 17 residues. Here the CDR3 DNA reads TGTGCCAGCAGCTTGGAGCGGGGGGGCCCTAGCACAGATACGCAGTATTTT. It encodes CASSLERGGPSTDTQYF.

The chain recombines TRBV2 with TRBJ2-7; D may be TRBD2 (6 bases). The germline gives CDR1 SNHLY, CDR2 FYNNEI. Deletions cut 8 bases from V and 0 bases from J, with 17 bases between. The CDR3 runs to 15 residues. The CDR3 protein is CASRSRRDPSYEQYF. DNA for the CDR3: TGTGCCAGCCGCTCCAGGCGGGACCCCTCCTACGAGCAGTACTTC. Full variable domain (remainder filled in from reference TRBV2 and TRBJ2-7): EPEVTQTPSHQVTQMGQEVILRCVPISNHLYFYWYRQILGQKVEFLVSFYNNEISEKSEIFDDQFSVERPDGSNFTLKIRSTKLEDSAMYFCASRSRRDPSYEQYFGPGTRLTVT.

The CDR3 spells CASSQPGVQGYTF. For the CDR3, the DNA is TGTGCCAGCAGCCAGCCCGGGGTACAGGGCTACACCTTC. V and J are TRBV7-3 and TRBJ1-2; D is unresolved. Germline CDR1 reads SGHTA; CDR2 reads FQGTGA. The CDR3 is made up of 13 amino acids. Trimming removed 5 bases at V and 8 bases at J, with 15 bases between.

The gene calls are TRBV28 and TRBJ2-3; 11 nucleotides align to TRBD2. The junction had 6 bases not matched to a gene; V was cut back by 9 bases and J by 4 bases. The CDR3 is made up of 14 amino acids. The V gene's germline CDR1 is MDHEN and CDR2 SYDVKM. CDR3 in DNA: TGTGCCAGTTCCCTAGCGGGGGGTGCAGATACGCAGTATTTT. Its translation is CASSLAGGADTQYF.

The chain uses TRBV10-3 and TRBJ1-2, with 7 bases lining up with TRBD1. V shed 5 bases and J 0 bases; nucleotides not matched to a gene: 3. Per germline, CDR1 ENHRY and CDR2 SYGVKD. The CDR3 extends over 14 amino acids. CDR3 loop: CAISTGDTNYGYTF. CDR3 sequence (DNA): TGTGCCATCAGTACAGGGGACACTAACTATGGCTACACCTTC.

The chain recombines TRBV5-1 with TRBJ1-2; weak D call: TRBD1 (6 bases). The CDR3 sequence is 17 residues long. CDR1 is SGHRS, CDR2 YFSETQ, per germline. Trimming pared 2 bases from V and 4 bases from J, leaving 21 bases between. CDR3 region: CASSFGHRDTLPYGYTF. In DNA form, the CDR3 reads TGCGCCAGCAGCTTTGGCCACCGGGACACTCTTCCCTATGGCTACACCTTC.

V is TRBV5-5 and J is TRBJ2-5; TRBD1 aligns across 12 bases. This CDR3 comprises 15 residues. V lost 3 bases and J lost 6; bases outside the gene matches: 6. CDR1 SGHKS and CDR2 YYEKEE come from the germline V gene (reference sequence). CDR3 bases: TGTGCCAGCAGCTCGGGACAGGGGGCTTCGCAGACCCAGTACTTC. Its translation is CASSSGQGASQTQYF.

This chain connects TRBV11-2 to TRBJ2-5; D is tentatively TRBD1 or TRBD2 (6 bases each). Germline-derived CDR1 and CDR2 are SGHAT and FQNNGV. Trimming took 0 bases from V and 3 from J, leaving 17 bases between them. There are 17 residues in the CDR3. CDR3 amino acids: CASSLDPRAGGEETQYF. Here the CDR3 DNA reads TGTGCCAGCAGCTTAGACCCCCGGGCCGGGGGCGAAGAGACCCAGTACTTC.

V and J are TRBV6-1 and TRBJ1-1; 7 nucleotides align to TRBD1. CDR1 MNHNS and CDR2 SASEGT come from the germline V gene. Trimming cost V 3 bases and J 5 bases; bases outside gene matches: 3. The CDR3 extends over 13 amino acids. The CDR3 DNA reads as TGTGCCAGCAGTGAGATGACAGGGACTGAAGCTTTCTTT. As protein: CASSEMTGTEAFF.

V and J are TRBV6-5 and TRBJ1-1; possible D gene TRBD1, 6 bases. This CDR3 region has 15 residues. The germline V gene encodes CDR1 MNHEY and CDR2 SVGAGI. V dropped 2 bases and J dropped 4 bases, with 14 bases sitting between them. The CDR3 sequence: CASSYPTGSGTEAFF. CDR3 sequence (DNA): TGTGCCAGCAGTTACCCGACAGGAAGCGGCACTGAAGCTTTCTTT.

The chain recombines TRBV7-8 with TRBJ1-2, with D uncertain. CDR1 is SGHVS and CDR2 is FQNEAQ in the germline V gene. V shed 2 bases and J shed 4 bases, with 8 bases lying between them. The CDR3 has 13 residues. As DNA, the CDR3 is TGTGCCAGCAGCTTACAGGTCCCCTATGGCTACACCTTC. Protein: CASSLQVPYGYTF.